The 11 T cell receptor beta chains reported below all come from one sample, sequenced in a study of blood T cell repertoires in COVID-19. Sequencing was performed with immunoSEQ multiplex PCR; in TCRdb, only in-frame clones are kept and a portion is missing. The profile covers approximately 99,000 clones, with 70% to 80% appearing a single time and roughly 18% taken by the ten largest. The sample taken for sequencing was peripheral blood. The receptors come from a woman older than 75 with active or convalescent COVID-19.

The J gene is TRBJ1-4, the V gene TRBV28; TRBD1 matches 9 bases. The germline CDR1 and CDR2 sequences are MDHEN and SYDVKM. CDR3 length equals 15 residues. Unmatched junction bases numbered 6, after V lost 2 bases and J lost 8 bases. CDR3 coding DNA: TGTGCCAGCAGTTTAACCGGGACAGGGATGGAAAAACTGTTTTTT. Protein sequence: CASSLTGTGMEKLFF.

The CDR3, as DNA: TGTGCCAGCAGCTGGACAGGGACCGATCAAGAGACCCAGTACTTC. Its protein product is CASSWTGTDQETQYF. The chain joins TRBV9 to TRBJ2-5, with 8 bases lining up with TRBD1. Trimming at V came to 4 bases and at J to 2 bases, leaving 7 bases not matched to a gene. The CDR3 is made up of 15 amino acids. Germline loops: CDR1 SGDLS, CDR2 YYNGEE.

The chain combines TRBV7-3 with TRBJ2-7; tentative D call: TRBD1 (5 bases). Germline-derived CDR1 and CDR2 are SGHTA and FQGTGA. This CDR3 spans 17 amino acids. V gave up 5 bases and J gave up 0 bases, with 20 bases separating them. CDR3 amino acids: CASSPQATPPYSYEQYF. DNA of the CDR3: TGTGCCAGCAGCCCACAGGCGACTCCTCCTTACTCCTACGAGCAGTACTTC.

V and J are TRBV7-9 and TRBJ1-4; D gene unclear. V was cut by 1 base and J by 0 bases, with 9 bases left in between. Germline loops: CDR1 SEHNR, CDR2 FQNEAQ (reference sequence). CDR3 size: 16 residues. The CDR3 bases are TGTGCCAGCAGCTTAGGGTTAGCAACAACTAATGAAAAACTGTTTTTT. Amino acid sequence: CASSLGLATTNEKLFF.

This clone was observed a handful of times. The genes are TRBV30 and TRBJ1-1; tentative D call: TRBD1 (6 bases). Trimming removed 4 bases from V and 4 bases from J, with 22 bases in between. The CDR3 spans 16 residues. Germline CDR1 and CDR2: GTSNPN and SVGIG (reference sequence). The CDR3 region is CAWTRGTFSPGTEAFF. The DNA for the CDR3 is TGTGCCTGGACGAGGGGGACCTTTTCCCCGGGCACTGAAGCTTTCTTT.

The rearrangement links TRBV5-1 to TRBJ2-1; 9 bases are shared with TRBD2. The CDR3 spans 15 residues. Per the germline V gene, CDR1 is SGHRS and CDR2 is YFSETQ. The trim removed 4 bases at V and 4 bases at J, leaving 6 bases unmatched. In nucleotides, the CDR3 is TGCGCCAGCAGCCGGGGAGCGGGAGGTTACAATGAGCAGTTCTTC. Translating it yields CASSRGAGGYNEQFF. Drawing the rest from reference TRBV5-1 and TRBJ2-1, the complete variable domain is KAGVTQTPRYLIKTRGQQVTLSCSPISGHRSVSWYQQTPGQGLQFLFEYFSETQRNKGNFPGRFSGRQFSNSRSEMNVSTLELGDSALYLCASSRGAGGYNEQFFGPGTRLTVL.

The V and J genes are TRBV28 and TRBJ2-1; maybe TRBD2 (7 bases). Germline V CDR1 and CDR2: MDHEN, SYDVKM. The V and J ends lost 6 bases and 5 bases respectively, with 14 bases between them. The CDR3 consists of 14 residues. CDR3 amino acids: CASRDGGQNNEQFF. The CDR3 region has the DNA TGTGCCAGCAGGGACGGGGGGCAGAACAATGAGCAGTTCTTC.

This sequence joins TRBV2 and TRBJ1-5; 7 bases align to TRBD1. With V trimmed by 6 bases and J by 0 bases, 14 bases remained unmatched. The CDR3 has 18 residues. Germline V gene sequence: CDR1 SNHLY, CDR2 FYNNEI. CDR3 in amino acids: CASSPTGQSYYSNQPQHF. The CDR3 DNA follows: TGTGCCAGCAGCCCAACGGGACAGTCCTATTATAGCAATCAGCCCCAGCATTTT.

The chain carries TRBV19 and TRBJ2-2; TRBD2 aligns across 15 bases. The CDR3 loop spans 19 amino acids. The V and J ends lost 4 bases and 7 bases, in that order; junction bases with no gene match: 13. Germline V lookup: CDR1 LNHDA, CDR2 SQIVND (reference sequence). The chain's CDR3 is CASSTSGLAGGPKGGELFF. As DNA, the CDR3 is TGTGCCAGTAGTACCTCCGGACTAGCGGGAGGGCCGAAGGGCGGGGAGCTGTTTTTT.

CDR3 sequence: CASSLDPPNGYNEQFF. The CDR3 coding sequence is TGCGCCAGCAGCTTGGACCCACCAAACGGTTACAATGAGCAGTTCTTC. This sequence joins TRBV5-1 and TRBJ2-1; D ambiguous. In germline, CDR1 is SGHRS, CDR2 YFSETQ. The CDR3 is made up of 16 amino acids. Trimming stripped 0 bases from V and 4 bases from J, with 14 bases between.

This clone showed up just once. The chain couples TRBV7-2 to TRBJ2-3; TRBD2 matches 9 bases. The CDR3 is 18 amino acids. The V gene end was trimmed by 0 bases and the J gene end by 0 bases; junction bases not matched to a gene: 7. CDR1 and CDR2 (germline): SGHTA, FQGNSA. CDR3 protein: CASSLASLAGASTDTQYF. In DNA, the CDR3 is TGTGCCAGCAGCTTAGCCTCCTTAGCGGGAGCCAGCACAGATACGCAGTATTTT. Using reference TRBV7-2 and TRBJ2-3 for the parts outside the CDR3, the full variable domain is GAGVSQSPSNKVTEKGKDVELRCDPISGHTALYWYRQSLGQGLEFLIYFQGNSAPDKSGLPSDRFSAERTGGSVSTLTIQRTQQEDSAVYLCASSLASLAGASTDTQYFGPGTRLTVL.